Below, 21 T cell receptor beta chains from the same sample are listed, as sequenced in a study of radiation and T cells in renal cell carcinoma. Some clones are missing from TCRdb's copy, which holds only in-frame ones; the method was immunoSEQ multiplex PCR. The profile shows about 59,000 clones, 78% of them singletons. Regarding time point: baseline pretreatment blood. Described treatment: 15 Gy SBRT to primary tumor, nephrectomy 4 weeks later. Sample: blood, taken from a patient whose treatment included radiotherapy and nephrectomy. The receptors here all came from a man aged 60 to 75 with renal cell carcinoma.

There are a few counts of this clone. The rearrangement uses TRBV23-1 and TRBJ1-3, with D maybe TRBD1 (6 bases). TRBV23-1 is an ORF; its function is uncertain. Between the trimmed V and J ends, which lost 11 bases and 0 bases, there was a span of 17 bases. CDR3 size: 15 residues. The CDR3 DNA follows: TGCGCCCTCAGTGGAGGGGGGCGCTCTGGAAACACCATATATTTT. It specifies CALSGGGRSGNTIYF.

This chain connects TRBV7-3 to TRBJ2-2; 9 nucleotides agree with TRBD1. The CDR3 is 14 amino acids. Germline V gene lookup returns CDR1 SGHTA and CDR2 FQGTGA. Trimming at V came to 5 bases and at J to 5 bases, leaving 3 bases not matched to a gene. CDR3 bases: TGTGCCAGCAGCAGGGGGACAGGGACCGGGGAGCTGTTTTTT. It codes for CASSRGTGTGELFF.

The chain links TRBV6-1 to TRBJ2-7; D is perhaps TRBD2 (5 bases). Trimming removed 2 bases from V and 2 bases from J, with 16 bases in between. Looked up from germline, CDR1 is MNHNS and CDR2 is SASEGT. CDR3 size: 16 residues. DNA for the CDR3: TGTGCCAGCAGTGAATCAGAGGGCGGCAGCACCTACGAGCAGTACGTC. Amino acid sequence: CASSESEGGSTYEQYV.

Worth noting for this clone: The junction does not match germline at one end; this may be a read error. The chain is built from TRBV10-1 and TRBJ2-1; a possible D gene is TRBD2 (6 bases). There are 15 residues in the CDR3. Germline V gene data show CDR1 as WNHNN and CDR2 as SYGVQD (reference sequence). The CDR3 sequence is CASSSLTGEGTGQLF. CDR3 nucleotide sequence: TGCGCCAGCAGTTCCCTAACGGGAGAGGGAACGGGGCAGCTCTTC.

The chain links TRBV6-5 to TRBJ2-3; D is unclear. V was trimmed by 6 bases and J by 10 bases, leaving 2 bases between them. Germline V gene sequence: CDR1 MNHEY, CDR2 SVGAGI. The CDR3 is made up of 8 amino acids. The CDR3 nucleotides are TGTGCCAGCAGCGCGCAGTATTTT. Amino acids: CASSAQYF.

The CDR3, as DNA: TGTGCCAGCAGCCCGGGACTAGCGGGAGAGGAGACCGGGGAGCTGTTTTTT. Amino acid sequence: CASSPGLAGEETGELFF. J is TRBJ2-2 and V is TRBV4-2, with 14 nucleotides matching TRBD2. This CDR3 contains 17 residues. Germline V gene data show CDR1 as LGHNA and CDR2 as YNFKEQ. V shed 4 bases, J shed 5 bases, and the junction held 6 bases outside the gene matches.

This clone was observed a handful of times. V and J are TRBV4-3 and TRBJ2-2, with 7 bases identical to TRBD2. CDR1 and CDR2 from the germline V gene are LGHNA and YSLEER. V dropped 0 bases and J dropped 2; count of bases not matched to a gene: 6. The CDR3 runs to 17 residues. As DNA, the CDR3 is TGCGCCAGCAGCCAAGATTGGGGCGGGGGTAACACCGGGGAGCTGTTTTTT. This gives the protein CASSQDWGGGNTGELFF.

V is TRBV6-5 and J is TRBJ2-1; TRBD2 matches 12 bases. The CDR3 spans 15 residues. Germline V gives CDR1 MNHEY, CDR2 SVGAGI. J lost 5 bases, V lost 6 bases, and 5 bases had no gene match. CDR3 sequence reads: CASRLAGGTNNEQFF. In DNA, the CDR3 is TGTGCCAGCAGACTAGCGGGGGGAACGAACAATGAGCAGTTCTTC.

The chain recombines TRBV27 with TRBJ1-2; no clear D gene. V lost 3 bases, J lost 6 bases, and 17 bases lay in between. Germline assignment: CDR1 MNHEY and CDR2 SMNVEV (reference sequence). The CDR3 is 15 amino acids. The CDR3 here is CASSLDADAVDGYTF. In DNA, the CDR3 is TGTGCCAGCAGTTTGGACGCAGACGCTGTGGATGGCTACACCTTC.

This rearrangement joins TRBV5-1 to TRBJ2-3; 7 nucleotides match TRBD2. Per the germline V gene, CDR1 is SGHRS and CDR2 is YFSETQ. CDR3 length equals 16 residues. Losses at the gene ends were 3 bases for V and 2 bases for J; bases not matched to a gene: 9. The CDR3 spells CASSSLAATNTDTQYF. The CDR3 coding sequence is TGCGCCAGCAGCTCCCTAGCGGCCACAAACACAGATACGCAGTATTTT.

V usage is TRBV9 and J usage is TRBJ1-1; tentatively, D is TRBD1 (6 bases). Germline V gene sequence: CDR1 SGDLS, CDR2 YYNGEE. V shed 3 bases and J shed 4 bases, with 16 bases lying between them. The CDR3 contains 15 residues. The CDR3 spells CASSAPSQGPTEAFF. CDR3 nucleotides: TGTGCCAGCAGCGCCCCGAGTCAGGGGCCCACTGAAGCTTTCTTT.

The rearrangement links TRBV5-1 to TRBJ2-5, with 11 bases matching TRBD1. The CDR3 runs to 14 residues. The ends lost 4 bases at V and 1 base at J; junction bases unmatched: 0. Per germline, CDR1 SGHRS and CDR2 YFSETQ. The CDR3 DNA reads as TGCGCCAGCAGCGGACAGGGGGCCCAAGAGACCCAGTACTTC. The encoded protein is CASSGQGAQETQYF.

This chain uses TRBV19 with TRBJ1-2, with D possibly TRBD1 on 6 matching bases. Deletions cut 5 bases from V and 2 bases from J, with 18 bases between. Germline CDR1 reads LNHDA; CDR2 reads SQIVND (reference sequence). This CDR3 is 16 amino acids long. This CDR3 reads CASSASSDRLNYGYTF. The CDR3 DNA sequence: TGTGCCAGTAGTGCAAGCTCCGACAGGCTGAACTATGGCTACACCTTC.

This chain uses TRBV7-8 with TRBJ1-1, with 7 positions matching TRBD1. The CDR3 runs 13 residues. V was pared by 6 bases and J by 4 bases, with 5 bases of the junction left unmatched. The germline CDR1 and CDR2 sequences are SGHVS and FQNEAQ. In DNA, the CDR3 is TGTGCCAGCAGATCCGGGACAGCCACTGAAGCTTTCTTT. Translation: CASRSGTATEAFF. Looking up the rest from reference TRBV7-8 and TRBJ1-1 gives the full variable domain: GAGVSQSPRYKVAKRGQDVALRCDPISGHVSLFWYQQALGQGPEFLTYFQNEAQLDKSGLPSDRFFAERPEGSVSTLKIQRTQQEDSAVYLCASRSGTATEAFFGQGTRLTVV.

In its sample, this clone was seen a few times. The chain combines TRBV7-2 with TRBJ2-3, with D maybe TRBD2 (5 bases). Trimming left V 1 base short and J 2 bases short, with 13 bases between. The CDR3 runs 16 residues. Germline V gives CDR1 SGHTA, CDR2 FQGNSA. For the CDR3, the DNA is TGTGCCAGCAGCTTAGAAGGGCGGGCAGCCACAGATACGCAGTATTTT. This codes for CASSLEGRAATDTQYF.

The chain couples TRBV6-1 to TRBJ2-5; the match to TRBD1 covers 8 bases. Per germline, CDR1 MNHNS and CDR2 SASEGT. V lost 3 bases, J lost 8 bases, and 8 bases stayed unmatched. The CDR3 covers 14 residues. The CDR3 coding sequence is TGTGCCAGCAGTGAGACAGGGGTCGGGAGAACCCAGTACTTC. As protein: CASSETGVGRTQYF.

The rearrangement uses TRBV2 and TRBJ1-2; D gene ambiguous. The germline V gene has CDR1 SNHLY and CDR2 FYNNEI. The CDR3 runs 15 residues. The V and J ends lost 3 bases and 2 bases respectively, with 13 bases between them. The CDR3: CASSESSLINYGYTF. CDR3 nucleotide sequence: TGTGCCAGCAGTGAGTCCAGTCTCATAAACTATGGCTACACCTTC.

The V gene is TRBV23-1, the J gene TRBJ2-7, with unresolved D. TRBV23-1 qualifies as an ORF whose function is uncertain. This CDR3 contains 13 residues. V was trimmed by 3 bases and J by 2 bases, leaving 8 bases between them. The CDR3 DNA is TGCGCCAGCAGTCAGCAGAATACCTACGAGCAGTACGTC. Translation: CASSQQNTYEQYV.

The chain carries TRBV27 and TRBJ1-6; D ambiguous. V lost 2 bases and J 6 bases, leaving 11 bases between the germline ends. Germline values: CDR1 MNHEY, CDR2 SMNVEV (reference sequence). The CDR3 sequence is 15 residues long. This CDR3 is CASSLNPWGNSPLHF. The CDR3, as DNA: TGTGCCAGCAGTTTAAACCCTTGGGGTAATTCACCCCTCCACTTT.

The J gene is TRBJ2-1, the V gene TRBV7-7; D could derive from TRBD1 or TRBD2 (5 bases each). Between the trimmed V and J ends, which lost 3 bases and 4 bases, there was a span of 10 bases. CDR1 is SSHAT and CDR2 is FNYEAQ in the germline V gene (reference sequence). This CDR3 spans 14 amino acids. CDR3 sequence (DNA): TGTGCCAGCAGCTTGGGGCCGGGGTACAATGAGCAGTTCTTC. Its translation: CASSLGPGYNEQFF. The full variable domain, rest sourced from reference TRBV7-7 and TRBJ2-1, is GAGVSQSPRYKVTKRGQDVTLRCDPISSHATLYWYQQALGQGPEFLTYFNYEAQPDKSGLPSDRFSAERPEGSISTLTIQRTEQRDSAMYRCASSLGPGYNEQFFGPGTRLTVL.

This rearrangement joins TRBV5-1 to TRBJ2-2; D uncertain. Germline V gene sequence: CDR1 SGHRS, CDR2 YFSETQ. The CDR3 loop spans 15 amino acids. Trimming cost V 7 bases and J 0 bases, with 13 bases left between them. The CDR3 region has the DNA TGCGCCAGCGCCGTGTTGTCGTCGAACACCGGGGAGCTGTTTTTT. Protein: CASAVLSSNTGELFF. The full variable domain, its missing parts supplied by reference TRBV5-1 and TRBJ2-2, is KAGVTQTPRYLIKTRGQQVTLSCSPISGHRSVSWYQQTPGQGLQFLFEYFSETQRNKGNFPGRFSGRQFSNSRSEMNVSTLELGDSALYLCASAVLSSNTGELFFGEGSRLTVL.